The 19 T cell receptor beta chains presented below share a single source sample, sequenced in a study of shared T cell receptors in the human thymus. Libraries were prepared by immunoSEQ multiplex PCR; TCRdb keeps only in-frame clonotypes and omits some of them. The repertoire holds about 380,000 clones, with around 93% as singletons. The sequencing input was thymocytes. The receptor set was obtained from a human donor.

The chain links TRBV7-9 to TRBJ2-5, with D possibly being TRBD1 (6 bases). The CDR3 has 17 amino acids. Trimming left V 2 bases short and J 4 bases short, with 20 bases between. Germline V CDR1 and CDR2: SEHNR, FQNEAQ (reference sequence). CDR3 coding DNA: TGTGCCAGCAGCTTAAAGAAGAAGGGCCAGGGGACAGAGACCCAGTACTTC. The encoded protein is CASSLKKKGQGTETQYF.

The chain is built from TRBV14 and TRBJ2-6; 8 nucleotides match TRBD1. The CDR3 spans 20 residues. Germline V CDR1 and CDR2: SGHDN, FVKESK. V lost 1 base to trimming and J lost 0 bases; unmatched junction nucleotides: 11. In DNA form, the CDR3 reads TGTGCCAGCAGCCAAGGTCGCTGGGACAGGACACTCTCTGGGGCCAACGTCCTGACTTTC. As protein: CASSQGRWDRTLSGANVLTF.

The CDR3, as DNA: TGCGCCAGCAGCCCCAACAGAGCCTCTGGAAACACCATATATTTT. Its protein is CASSPNRASGNTIYF. The chain joins TRBV5-1 to TRBJ1-3; D is unresolved. V gave up 4 bases and J gave up 0 bases, with 11 bases separating them. The germline V gene encodes CDR1 SGHRS and CDR2 YFSETQ. The CDR3 length is 15 residues.

This sequence joins TRBV4-2 and TRBJ1-5, with TRBD1 identical over 7 bases. CDR1 LGHNA and CDR2 YNFKEQ come from the germline V gene. J lost 3 bases, V lost 0 bases, and 14 bases had no gene match. The CDR3 loop spans 19 amino acids. CDR3 protein: CASSQDGGQLSGINQPQHF. The CDR3 DNA sequence: TGTGCCAGCAGCCAAGATGGGGGACAGTTGTCGGGGATCAATCAGCCCCAGCATTTT.

This clone was detected only once. The chain recombines TRBV30 with TRBJ2-4, with 9 bases lining up with TRBD1. CDR3 length equals 20 residues. V dropped 2 bases and J dropped 0; count of bases not matched to a gene: 17. CDR1 GTSNPN and CDR2 SVGIG come from the germline V gene (reference sequence). For the CDR3, the DNA is TGTGCCTGGAGTTCCCCGGGACAGGGAGCCCGATTGAGAGCCAAAAACATTCAGTACTTC. Translating it yields CAWSSPGQGARLRAKNIQYF.

V and J are TRBV6-4 and TRBJ2-1; 7 positions match TRBD2. The length of the CDR3 is 15 residues. Looked up from germline, CDR1 is MRHNA and CDR2 is SNTAGT. Trimming took 5 bases from V and 7 from J; bases not matched to a gene: 11. The CDR3 DNA follows: TGTGCCAGCAGTTCCGGGACTACCCTGGAAAATGAGCAGTTCTTC. Amino acids: CASSSGTTLENEQFF.

J is TRBJ1-2 and V is TRBV30; D unclear. Germline V lookup: CDR1 GTSNPN, CDR2 SVGIG (reference sequence). The V end was cut by 3 bases, the J end by 8 bases, with 16 bases between. The CDR3 loop spans 13 amino acids. CDR3 in amino acids: CAWSGRTVRGYTF. Here the CDR3 DNA reads TGTGCCTGGAGCGGACGGACGGTTCGGGGCTACACCTTC.

This chain connects TRBV28 to TRBJ2-7; TRBD2 matches 8 bases. This CDR3 is 14 amino acids long. The V segment lost 7 bases and the J segment 0 bases; nucleotides outside the gene matches: 5. Germline-derived CDR1 and CDR2 are MDHEN and SYDVKM. The CDR3: CASTGGGCSYEQYF. The DNA of the CDR3 is TGTGCCAGCACGGGGGGGGGATGCTCCTACGAGCAGTACTTC.

The chain is built from TRBV5-6 and TRBJ2-1; D ambiguous. The CDR3 is 15 residues long. V lost 6 bases, J lost 9 bases, and 22 bases lay in between. Germline assignment: CDR1 SGHDT and CDR2 YYEEEE. The CDR3 DNA reads as TGTGCCAGCAAGTCTACGGAAAAGGCTACAACTGAGCAGTTCTTC. Translating gives CASKSTEKATTEQFF. Supplemented by reference TRBV5-6 and TRBJ2-1, the full variable domain reads DAGVTQSPTHLIKTRGQQVTLRCSPKSGHDTVSWYQQALGQGPQFIFQYYEEEERQRGNFPDRFSGHQFPNYSSELNVNALLLGDSALYLCASKSTEKATTEQFFGPGTRLTVL.

The CDR3 protein is CAISEWTQVFPYNEQFF. DNA for the CDR3: TGTGCCATCAGTGAATGGACCCAGGTTTTCCCGTACAATGAGCAGTTCTTC. The V and J genes are TRBV10-3 and TRBJ2-1; D ambiguous. The CDR3 is 17 amino acids. Germline V gene data show CDR1 as ENHRY and CDR2 as SYGVKD. Trimming took off 3 bases at V and 4 bases at J, with 19 bases between the two ends.

This clone was counted only a few times. The chain is built from TRBV19 and TRBJ1-5, with 9 bases that match TRBD1. Losses at the gene ends were 6 bases for V and 5 bases for J; bases not matched to a gene: 11. The V gene's germline CDR1 is LNHDA and CDR2 SQIVND (reference sequence). This CDR3 contains 16 residues. For the CDR3, the DNA is TGTGCCAGTAGCTATCCGGACAGGGGATGGGATCAGCCCCAGCATTTT. Translation gives CASSYPDRGWDQPQHF.

The V gene is TRBV28, the J gene TRBJ1-1; D gene uncertain. From germline, CDR1 is MDHEN and CDR2 SYDVKM. This CDR3 has 13 amino acids. Deletions cut 6 bases from V and 7 bases from J, with 15 bases between. The CDR3 region is CASSQTGKIEAFF. The CDR3 DNA follows: TGTGCCAGCAGCCAGACCGGTAAAATTGAAGCTTTCTTT.

The chain joins TRBV28 to TRBJ2-1; perhaps D is TRBD1 or TRBD2 (5 bases each). Trimming took off 7 bases at V and 3 bases at J, with 19 bases between the two ends. The CDR3 is 16 amino acids. Germline V gives CDR1 MDHEN, CDR2 SYDVKM. The CDR3 region has the DNA TGTGCCAGCAACCCGGGGCCGGCTACCTACTACAATGAGCAGTTCTTC. Translating gives CASNPGPATYYNEQFF.

V and J are TRBV4-1 and TRBJ1-2; TRBD1 aligns across 7 bases. This CDR3 has 15 residues. Trimming cost V 0 bases and J 4 bases; bases outside gene matches: 5. Germline values: CDR1 MGHRA, CDR2 YSYEKL. The CDR3 DNA reads TGCGCCAGCAGCCAAGATTTACAGGGGCGCTATGGCTACACCTTC. Translating it yields CASSQDLQGRYGYTF.

V and J are TRBV7-9 and TRBJ2-7, with TRBD2 identical over 9 bases. This CDR3 has 15 amino acids. Germline lookup yields CDR1 SEHNR and CDR2 FQNEAQ (reference sequence). With V trimmed by 5 bases and J by 1 base, 6 bases remained unmatched. The CDR3 is CASSDSGSVSYEQYF. CDR3 DNA: TGTGCCAGCAGCGATAGCGGGAGCGTTTCCTACGAGCAGTACTTC.

The chain has TRBV2 and TRBJ2-4; D gene ambiguous. The germline V and J ends were trimmed by 7 bases and 2 bases, with 6 bases remaining between them. Germline values: CDR1 SNHLY, CDR2 FYNNEI. The CDR3 is 12 residues long. CDR3 residues: CASKGTKNIQYF. CDR3 nucleotides: TGTGCCAGCAAAGGGACCAAAAACATTCAGTACTTC. Full variable domain (missing parts from reference TRBV2 and TRBJ2-4): EPEVTQTPSHQVTQMGQEVILRCVPISNHLYFYWYRQILGQKVEFLVSFYNNEISEKSEIFDDQFSVERPDGSNFTLKIRSTKLEDSAMYFCASKGTKNIQYFGAGTRLSVL.

This sequence joins TRBV25-1 and TRBJ2-2; TRBD2 matches 7 bases. The CDR3 has 18 amino acids. From germline, CDR1 is MGHDK and CDR2 SYGVNS. With 4 bases clipped from V and 5 bases from J, the junction kept 16 bases outside the gene matches. The chain's CDR3 is CASSASKREGNRTGELFF. As DNA, the CDR3 is TGTGCCAGCAGTGCCTCCAAGAGGGAGGGTAACCGAACCGGGGAGCTGTTTTTT.

This chain connects TRBV5-1 to TRBJ2-1; 8 nucleotides match TRBD1. V dropped 4 bases and J dropped 3; count of bases not matched to a gene: 6. Germline V gene sequence: CDR1 SGHRS, CDR2 YFSETQ. The CDR3 totals 15 residues. The CDR3 protein is CASSRQGNVYNEQFF. The CDR3 DNA sequence: TGCGCCAGCAGCCGACAGGGGAATGTCTACAATGAGCAGTTCTTC.

The rearrangement joins TRBV10-3 to TRBJ2-1; 7 nucleotides match TRBD1. The ends lost 7 bases at V and 5 bases at J; junction bases unmatched: 17. Germline CDR1 is ENHRY and CDR2 is SYGVKD. The CDR3 consists of 17 residues. CDR3 DNA: TGTGCCATCATAGTGACAGGGCAGAAAACTTTAAACAATGAGCAGTTCTTC. Translation gives CAIIVTGQKTLNNEQFF.